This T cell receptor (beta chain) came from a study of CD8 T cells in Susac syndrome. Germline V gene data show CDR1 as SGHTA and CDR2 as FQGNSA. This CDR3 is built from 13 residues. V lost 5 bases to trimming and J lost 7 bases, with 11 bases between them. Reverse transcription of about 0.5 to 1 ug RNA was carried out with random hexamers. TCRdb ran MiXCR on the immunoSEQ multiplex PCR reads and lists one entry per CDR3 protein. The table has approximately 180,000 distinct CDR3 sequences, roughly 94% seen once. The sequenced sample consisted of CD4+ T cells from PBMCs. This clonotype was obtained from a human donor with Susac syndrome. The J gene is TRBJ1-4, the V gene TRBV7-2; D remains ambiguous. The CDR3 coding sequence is TGTGCCAGCAGCCCGAAGGACGGTGAAAAACTGTTTTTT. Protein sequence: CASSPKDGEKLFF.